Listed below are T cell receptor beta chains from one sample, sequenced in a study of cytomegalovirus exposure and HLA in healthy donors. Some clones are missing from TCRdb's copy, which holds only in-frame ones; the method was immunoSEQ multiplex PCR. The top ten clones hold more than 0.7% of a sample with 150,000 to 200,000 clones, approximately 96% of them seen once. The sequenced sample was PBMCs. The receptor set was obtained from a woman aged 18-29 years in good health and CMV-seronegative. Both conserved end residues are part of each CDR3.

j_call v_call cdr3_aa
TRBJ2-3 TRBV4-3 CASSQQTGFGADTQYF
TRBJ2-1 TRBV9 CASSLNNEQFF
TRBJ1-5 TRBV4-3 CASSQDLGQGANQPQHF
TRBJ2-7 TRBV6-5 CASSVGTKLSYEQYF
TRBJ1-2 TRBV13 CASSVQTGRGNYGYTF
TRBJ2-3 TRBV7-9 CASSLPGWADTQYF
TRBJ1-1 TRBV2 CASTGYSSTEAFF
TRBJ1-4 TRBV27 CASSLSQGIVGEKLFF
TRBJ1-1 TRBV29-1 CSVDKPTEAFF
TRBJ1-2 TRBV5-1 CASSLQQGARGYTF
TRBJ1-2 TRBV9 CASSVGVAGGNYGYTF
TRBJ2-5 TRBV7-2 CASSLARGDLETQYF
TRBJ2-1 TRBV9 CASSPKIGGNPGRSNEQFF
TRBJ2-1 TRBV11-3 CASSPQGTYNEQFF
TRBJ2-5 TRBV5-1 CASSLDLSGGAVLETQYF
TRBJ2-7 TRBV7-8 CASSHPRDRVSGEQYF
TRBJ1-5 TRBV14 CASSTGQEQPQHF
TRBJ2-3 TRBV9 CASSGGPGDTQYF
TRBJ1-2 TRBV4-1 CASSQRTGDYGYTF
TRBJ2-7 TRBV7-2 CASSRTATGGEQYF
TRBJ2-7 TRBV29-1 CSVVQEDEQYF
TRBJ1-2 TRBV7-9 CASSALGTGGRGYTF